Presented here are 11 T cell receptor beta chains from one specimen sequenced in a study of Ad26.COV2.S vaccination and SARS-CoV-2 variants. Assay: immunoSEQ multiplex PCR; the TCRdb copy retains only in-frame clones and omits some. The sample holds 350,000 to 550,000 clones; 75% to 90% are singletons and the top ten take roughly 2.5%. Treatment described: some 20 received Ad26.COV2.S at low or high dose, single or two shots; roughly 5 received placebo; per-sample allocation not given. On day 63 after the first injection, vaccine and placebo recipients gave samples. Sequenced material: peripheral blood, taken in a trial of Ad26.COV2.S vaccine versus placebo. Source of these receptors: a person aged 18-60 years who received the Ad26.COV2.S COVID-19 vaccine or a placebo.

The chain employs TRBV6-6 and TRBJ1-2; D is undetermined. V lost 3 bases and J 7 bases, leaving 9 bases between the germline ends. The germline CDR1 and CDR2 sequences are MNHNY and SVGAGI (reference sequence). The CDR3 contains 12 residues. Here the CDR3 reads CASSYQRVGYTF. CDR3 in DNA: TGTGCCAGCAGTTATCAGAGGGTTGGCTACACCTTC.

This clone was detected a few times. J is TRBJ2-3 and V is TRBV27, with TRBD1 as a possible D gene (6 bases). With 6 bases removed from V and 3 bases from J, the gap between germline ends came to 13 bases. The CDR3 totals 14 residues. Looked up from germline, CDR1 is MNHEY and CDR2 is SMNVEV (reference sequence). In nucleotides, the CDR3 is TGTGCCAGCAGCCCCGCGCAGGGGACAGATACGCAGTATTTT. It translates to CASSPAQGTDTQYF.

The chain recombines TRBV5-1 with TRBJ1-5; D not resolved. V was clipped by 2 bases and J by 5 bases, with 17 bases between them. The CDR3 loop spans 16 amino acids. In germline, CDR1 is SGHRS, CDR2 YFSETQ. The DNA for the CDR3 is TGCGCCAGCAGCTTTAGACACCCCGAAACTCATCAGCCCCAGCATTTT. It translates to CASSFRHPETHQPQHF. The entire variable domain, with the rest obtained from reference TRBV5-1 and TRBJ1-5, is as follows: KAGVTQTPRYLIKTRGQQVTLSCSPISGHRSVSWYQQTPGQGLQFLFEYFSETQRNKGNFPGRFSGRQFSNSRSEMNVSTLELGDSALYLCASSFRHPETHQPQHFGDGTRLSIL.

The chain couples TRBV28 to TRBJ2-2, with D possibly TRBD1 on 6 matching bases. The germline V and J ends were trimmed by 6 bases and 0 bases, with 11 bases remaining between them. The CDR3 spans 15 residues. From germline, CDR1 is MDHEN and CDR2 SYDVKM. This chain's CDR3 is CASRATGPNTGELFF. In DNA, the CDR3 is TGTGCCAGCAGAGCAACAGGGCCGAACACCGGGGAGCTGTTTTTT. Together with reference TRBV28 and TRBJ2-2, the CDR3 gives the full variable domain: DVKVTQSSRYLVKRTGEKVFLECVQDMDHENMFWYRQDPGLGLRLIYFSYDVKMKEKGDIPEGYSVSREKKERFSLILESASTNQTSMYLCASRATGPNTGELFFGEGSRLTVL.

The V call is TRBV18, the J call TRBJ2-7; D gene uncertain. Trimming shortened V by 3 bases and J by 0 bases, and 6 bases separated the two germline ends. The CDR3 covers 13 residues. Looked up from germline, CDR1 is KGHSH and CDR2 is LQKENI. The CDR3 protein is CASSPDFSYEQYV. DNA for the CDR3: TGTGCCAGCTCACCCGACTTCTCCTACGAGCAGTACGTC.

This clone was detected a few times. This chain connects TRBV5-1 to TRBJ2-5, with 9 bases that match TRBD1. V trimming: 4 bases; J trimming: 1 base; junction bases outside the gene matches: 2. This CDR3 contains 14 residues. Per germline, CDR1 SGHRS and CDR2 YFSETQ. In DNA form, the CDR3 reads TGCGCCAGCAGCCGGACAGGGGCCCAAGAGACCCAGTACTTC. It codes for CASSRTGAQETQYF.

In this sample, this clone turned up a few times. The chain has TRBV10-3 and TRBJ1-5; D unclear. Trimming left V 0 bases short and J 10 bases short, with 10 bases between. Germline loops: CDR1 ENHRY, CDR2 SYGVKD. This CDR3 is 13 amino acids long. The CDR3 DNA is TGTGCCATCAGTGAGTCGGAACGGCTCCCCCAGCATTTT. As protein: CAISESERLPQHF.

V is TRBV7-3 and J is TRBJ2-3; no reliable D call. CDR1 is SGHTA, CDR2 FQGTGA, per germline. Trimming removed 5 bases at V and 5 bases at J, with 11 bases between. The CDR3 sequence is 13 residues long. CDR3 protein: CASSTDWGDTQYF. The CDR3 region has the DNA TGTGCCAGCAGCACCGACTGGGGAGATACGCAGTATTTT.

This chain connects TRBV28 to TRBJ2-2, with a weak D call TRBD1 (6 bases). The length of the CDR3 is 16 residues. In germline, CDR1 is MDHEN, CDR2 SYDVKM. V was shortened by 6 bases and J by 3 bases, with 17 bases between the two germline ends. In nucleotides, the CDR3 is TGTGCCAGCAGGCTACTGGACAGAAGATACACCGGGGAGCTGTTTTTT. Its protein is CASRLLDRRYTGELFF.

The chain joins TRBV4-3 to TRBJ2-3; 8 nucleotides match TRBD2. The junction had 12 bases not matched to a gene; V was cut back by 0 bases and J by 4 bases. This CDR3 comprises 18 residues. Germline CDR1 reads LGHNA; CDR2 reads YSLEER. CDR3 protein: CASSQDLVSGSTSDTQYF. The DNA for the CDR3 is TGCGCCAGCAGCCAAGATCTTGTGAGCGGGAGTACGTCAGATACGCAGTATTTT.

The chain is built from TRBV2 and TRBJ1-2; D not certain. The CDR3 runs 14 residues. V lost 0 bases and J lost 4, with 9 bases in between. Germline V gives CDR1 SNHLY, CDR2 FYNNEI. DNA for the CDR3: TGTGCCAGCAGTGAAGCGTTGCAGATCTATGGCTACACCTTC. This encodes CASSEALQIYGYTF.